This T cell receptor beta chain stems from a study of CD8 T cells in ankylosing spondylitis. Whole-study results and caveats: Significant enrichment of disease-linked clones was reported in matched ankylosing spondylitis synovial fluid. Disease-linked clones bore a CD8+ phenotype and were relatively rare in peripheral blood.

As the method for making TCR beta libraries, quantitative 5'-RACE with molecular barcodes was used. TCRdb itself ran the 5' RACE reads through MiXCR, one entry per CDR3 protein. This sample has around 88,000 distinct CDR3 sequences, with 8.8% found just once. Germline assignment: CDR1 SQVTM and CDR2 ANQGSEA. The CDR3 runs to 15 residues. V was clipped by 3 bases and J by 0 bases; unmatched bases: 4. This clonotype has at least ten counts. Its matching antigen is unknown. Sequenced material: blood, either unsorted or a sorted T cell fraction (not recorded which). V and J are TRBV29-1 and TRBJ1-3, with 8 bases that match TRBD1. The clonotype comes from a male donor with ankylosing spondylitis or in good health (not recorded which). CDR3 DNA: TGCAGCGTTGAGGACAGGGCCCACTCTGGAAACACCATATATTTT. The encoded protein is CSVEDRAHSGNTIYF.